The T cell receptor beta chain under discussion was sequenced for a study of sequential checkpoint blockade in melanoma. Trimming shortened V by 5 bases and J by 7 bases, and 18 bases separated the two germline ends. Germline V gene data show CDR1 as SGHNT and CDR2 as YENEEA. The CDR3 runs to 15 residues. Profiling relied on immunoSEQ multiplex PCR, and the TCRdb table lists in-frame clones only, not all of them. There are about 7,200 clones in the sample; more than 20% occur only once, and around 12% lies in the top ten. This clone is medium-sized within its sample. What it recognizes is unknown. Treatment indicated: randomized to nivolumab then ipilimumab (arm A) or the reverse (arm B). General study results and limits: Response in arm A was associated with pretreatment TIL clonality. T-cell fraction and clonality followed PD-L1 and CD8+ counts, not mutational load.

This TCR was sampled from a human donor with melanoma. The chain couples TRBV11-3 to TRBJ2-1, with D possibly being TRBD2 (7 bases). The sequencing used tumor tissue (inferred from file names), collected from a patient given nivolumab and ipilimumab in sequence. CDR3 nucleotide sequence: TGTGCCAGCAGCCCCGGACTAGAGGGACAAAATGAGCAGTTCTTC. Protein: CASSPGLEGQNEQFF.